This TCR beta chain is from a study of blood T cell repertoires in COVID-19. The CDR3 totals 19 residues. J was trimmed by 3 bases and V by 0 bases; bases with no gene match: 15. Per the original methods: Cell counts per sample came from amplifying reference gene primers. Profiling relied on immunoSEQ multiplex PCR, and the TCRdb table lists in-frame clones only, not all of them. D and trimming were read from the DNA, whereas the V and J calls and clone size are those reported in that table. The profile shows about 490,000 clones, 70% to 90% of them singletons. The gene calls are TRBV6-7 and TRBJ2-7, with 9 nucleotides matching TRBD2. TRBV6-7 is flagged as an ORF with uncertain function. The source of this sequence is a human donor in a cohort sampled during active COVID-19. Sequenced input: peripheral blood. The CDR3 region is CASSYSSGHWREGRYEQYF. The CDR3 region has the DNA TGTGCCAGCAGTTACTCGAGTGGCCATTGGCGGGAGGGCCGCTACGAGCAGTACTTC.